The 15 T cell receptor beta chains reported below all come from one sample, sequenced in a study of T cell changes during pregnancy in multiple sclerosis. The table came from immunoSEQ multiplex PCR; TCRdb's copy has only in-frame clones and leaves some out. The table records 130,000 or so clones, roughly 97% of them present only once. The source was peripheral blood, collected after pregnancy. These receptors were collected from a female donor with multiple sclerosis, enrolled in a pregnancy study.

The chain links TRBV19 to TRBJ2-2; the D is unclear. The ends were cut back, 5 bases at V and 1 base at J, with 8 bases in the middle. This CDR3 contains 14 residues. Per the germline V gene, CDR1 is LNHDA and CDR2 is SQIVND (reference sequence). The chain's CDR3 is CASSPYLNTGELFF. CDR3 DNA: TGTGCCAGTAGTCCTTACTTGAACACCGGGGAGCTGTTTTTT.

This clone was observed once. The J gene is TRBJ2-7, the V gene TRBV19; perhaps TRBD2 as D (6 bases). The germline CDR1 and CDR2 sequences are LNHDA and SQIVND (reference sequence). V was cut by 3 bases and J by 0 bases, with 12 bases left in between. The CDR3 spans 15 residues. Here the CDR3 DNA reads TGTGCCAGTAGTATTTTGGGCGGGGCCTCCTACGAGCAGTACTTC. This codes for CASSILGGASYEQYF.

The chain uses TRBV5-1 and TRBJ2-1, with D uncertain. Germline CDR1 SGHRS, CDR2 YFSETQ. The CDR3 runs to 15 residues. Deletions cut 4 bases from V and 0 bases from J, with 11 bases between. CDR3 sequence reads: CASSQDPSSYNEQFF. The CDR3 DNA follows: TGCGCCAGCAGCCAGGATCCCAGCTCCTACAATGAGCAGTTCTTC.

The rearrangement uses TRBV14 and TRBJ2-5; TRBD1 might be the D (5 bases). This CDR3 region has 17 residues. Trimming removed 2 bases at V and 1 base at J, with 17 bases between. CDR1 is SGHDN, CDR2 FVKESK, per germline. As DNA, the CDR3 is TGTGCCAGCAGCCAACCTACTTTGGGGCGGCTCCAAGAGACCCAGTACTTC. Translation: CASSQPTLGRLQETQYF.

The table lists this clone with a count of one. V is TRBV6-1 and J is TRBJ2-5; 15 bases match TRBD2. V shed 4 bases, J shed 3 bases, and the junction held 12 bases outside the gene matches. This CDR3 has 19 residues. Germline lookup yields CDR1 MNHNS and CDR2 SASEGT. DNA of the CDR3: TGTGCCAGCAGTGGGCGATCAGGGACTAGCGGGAGGCGGGAAGAGACCCAGTACTTC. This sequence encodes CASSGRSGTSGRREETQYF.

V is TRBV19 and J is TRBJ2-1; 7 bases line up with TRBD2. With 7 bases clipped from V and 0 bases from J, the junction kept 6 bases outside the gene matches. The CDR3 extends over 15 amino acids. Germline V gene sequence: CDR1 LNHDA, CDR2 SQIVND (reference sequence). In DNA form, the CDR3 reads TGTGCCAGTATGGGTTCGGGGGGCTCCTACAATGAGCAGTTCTTC. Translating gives CASMGSGGSYNEQFF.

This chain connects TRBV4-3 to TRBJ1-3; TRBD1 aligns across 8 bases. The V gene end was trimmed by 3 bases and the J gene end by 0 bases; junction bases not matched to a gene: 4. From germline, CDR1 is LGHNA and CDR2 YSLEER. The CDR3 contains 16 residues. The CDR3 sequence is CASSQATGASGNTIYF. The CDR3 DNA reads TGCGCCAGCAGCCAGGCGACAGGGGCCTCTGGAAACACCATATATTTT.

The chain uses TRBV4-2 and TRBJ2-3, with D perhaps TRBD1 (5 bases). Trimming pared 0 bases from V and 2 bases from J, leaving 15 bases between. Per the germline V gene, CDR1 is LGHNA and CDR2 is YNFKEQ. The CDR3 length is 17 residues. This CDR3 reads CASSQDGLQADTDTQYF. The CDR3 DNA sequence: TGTGCCAGCAGCCAAGACGGTCTACAGGCGGACACAGATACGCAGTATTTT.

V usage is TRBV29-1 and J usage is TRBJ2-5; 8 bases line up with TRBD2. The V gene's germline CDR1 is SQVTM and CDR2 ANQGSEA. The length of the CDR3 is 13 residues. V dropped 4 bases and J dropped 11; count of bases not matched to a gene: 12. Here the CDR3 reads CSVGLSGMQEQYF. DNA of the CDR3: TGCAGCGTTGGGCTTAGCGGGATGCAGGAGCAGTACTTC. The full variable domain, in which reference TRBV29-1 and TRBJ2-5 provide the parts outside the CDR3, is SAVISQKPSRDICQRGTSLTIQCQVDSQVTMMFWYRQQPGQSLTLIATANQGSEATYESGFVIDKFPISRPNLTFSTLTVSNMSPEDSSIYLCSVGLSGMQEQYFGPGTRLLVL.

The CDR3 protein is CASSLLAGGGHTQYF. In nucleotides, the CDR3 is TGTGCCAGCAGTTTGTTAGCGGGAGGGGGTCATACGCAGTATTTT. The rearrangement joins TRBV27 to TRBJ2-3; 11 positions agree with TRBD2. The V gene's germline CDR1 is MNHEY and CDR2 SMNVEV (reference sequence). CDR3 size: 15 residues. J gave up 7 bases and V 3 bases, and 6 bases lay outside the gene matches.

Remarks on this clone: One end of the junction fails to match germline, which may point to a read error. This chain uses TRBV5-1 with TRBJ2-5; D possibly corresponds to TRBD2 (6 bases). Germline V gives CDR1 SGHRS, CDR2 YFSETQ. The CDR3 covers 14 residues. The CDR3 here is CASSTPLAQGTQYF. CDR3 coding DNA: TGCGCCAGCAGCACCCCACTAGCCCAAGGGACCCAGTACTTC.

The CDR3 loop reads CASSRTDSPAIEQYF. The CDR3 nucleotides are TGTGCCAGTAGCAGAACAGACAGCCCAGCGATTGAGCAGTACTTC. The rearrangement joins TRBV19 to TRBJ2-7, with D possibly being TRBD1 (5 bases). CDR1 and CDR2 (germline): LNHDA, SQIVND (reference sequence). CDR3 length: 15 residues. V was pared by 6 bases and J by 7 bases, with 22 bases between.

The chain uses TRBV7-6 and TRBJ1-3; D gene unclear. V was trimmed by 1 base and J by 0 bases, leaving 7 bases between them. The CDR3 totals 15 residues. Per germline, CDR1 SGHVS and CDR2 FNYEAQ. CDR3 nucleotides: TGTGCCAGCAGCTTAGGAGGAAGCTCTGGAAACACCATATATTTT. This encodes CASSLGGSSGNTIYF.

The CDR3 DNA reads as TGTGCCAGCCGGACTAGCGGAAACAATGAGCAGTTCTTC. Residues: CASRTSGNNEQFF. The gene calls are TRBV6-5 and TRBJ2-1, with 10 positions matching TRBD2. The germline V gene encodes CDR1 MNHEY and CDR2 SVGAGI. The CDR3 contains 13 residues. V trimming: 8 bases; J trimming: 5 bases; junction bases outside the gene matches: 3.

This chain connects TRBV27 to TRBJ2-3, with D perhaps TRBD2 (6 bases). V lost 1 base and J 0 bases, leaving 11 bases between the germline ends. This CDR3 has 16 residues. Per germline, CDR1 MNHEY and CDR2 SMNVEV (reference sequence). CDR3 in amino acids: CASSLWAGTSTDTQYF. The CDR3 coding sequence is TGTGCCAGCAGTTTATGGGCCGGGACTAGCACAGATACGCAGTATTTT.